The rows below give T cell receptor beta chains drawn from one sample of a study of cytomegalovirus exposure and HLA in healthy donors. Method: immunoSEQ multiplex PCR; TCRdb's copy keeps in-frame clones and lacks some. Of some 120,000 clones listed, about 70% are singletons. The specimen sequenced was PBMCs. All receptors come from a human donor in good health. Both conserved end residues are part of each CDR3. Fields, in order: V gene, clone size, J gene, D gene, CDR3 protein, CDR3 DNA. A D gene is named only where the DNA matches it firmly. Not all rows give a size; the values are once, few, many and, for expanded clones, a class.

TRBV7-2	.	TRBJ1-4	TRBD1	CASSSDRLNEKLFF	TGTGCCAGCAGCTCGGACAGGCTTAATGAAAAACTGTTTTTT
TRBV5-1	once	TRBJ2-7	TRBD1	CASSGQGYEQYF	TGCGCCAGCAGCGGACAGGGTTACGAGCAGTACTTC
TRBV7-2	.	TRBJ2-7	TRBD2	CASRLAGEKGEQYF	TGTGCCAGCCGTTTGGCGGGAGAAAAAGGCGAGCAGTACTTC
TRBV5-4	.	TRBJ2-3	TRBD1	CASSLGDRVVDTQYF	TGTGCCAGCAGCTTGGGGGACAGGGTAGTAGATACGCAGTATTTT
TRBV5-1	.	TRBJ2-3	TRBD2	CASSRRTSGGHRDTQYF	TGCGCCAGCAGCCGCCGGACTAGCGGGGGGCACCGGGATACGCAGTATTTT
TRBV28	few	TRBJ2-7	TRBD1	CATKTGNYEQYF	TGTGCCACCAAGACAGGGAACTACGAGCAGTACTTC
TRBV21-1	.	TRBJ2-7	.	CASSKDSGTSDSEQYF	TGTGCCAGCAGCAAAGATTCCGGGACTAGTGATTCCGAGCAGTACTTC
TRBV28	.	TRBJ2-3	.	CASSLLAPDTQYF	TGTGCCAGCAGTTTACTAGCGCCAGATACGCAGTATTTT
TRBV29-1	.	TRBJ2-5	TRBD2	CSAVPGLAPSETQYF	TGCAGCGCCGTACCGGGACTAGCGCCCTCGGAGACCCAGTACTTC
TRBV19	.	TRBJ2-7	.	CASKPSRESEQYF	TGTGCCAGTAAACCCTCCAGGGAATCCGAGCAGTACTTC
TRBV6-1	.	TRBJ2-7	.	CASNHAGPPGEQYF	TGTGCCAGCAATCATGCGGGCCCACCCGGCGAGCAGTACTTC
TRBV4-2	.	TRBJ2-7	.	CASSQSTDSYEQYF	TGTGCCAGCAGCCAAAGTACAGACTCCTACGAGCAGTACTTC
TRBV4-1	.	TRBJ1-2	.	CASSQDPAGRLYGYTF	TGCGCCAGCAGCCAAGATCCGGCAGGGCGCCTATATGGCTACACCTTC
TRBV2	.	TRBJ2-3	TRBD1	CASSDGQGVDTQYF	TGTGCCAGCAGTGACGGGCAGGGGGTAGATACGCAGTATTTT
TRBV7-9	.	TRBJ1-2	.	CASSSETVNYGYTF	TGTGCCAGCAGCTCAGAAACAGTGAACTATGGCTACACCTTC
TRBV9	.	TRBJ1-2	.	CASSALRGFGYTF	TGTGCCAGCAGCGCCCTTAGGGGTTTTGGCTACACCTTC
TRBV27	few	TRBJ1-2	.	CASSPALAGVGYTF	TGTGCCAGCAGTCCCGCCCTGGCGGGGGTCGGCTACACCTTC
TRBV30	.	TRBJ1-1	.	CAWSVSRNTEAFF	TGTGCCTGGAGTGTGAGCCGGAACACTGAAGCTTTCTTT
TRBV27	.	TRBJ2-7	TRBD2	CASSLRAGALYEQYF	TGTGCCAGCAGTTTGAGAGCGGGAGCCCTCTACGAGCAGTACTTC
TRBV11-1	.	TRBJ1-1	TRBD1	CASRLWDRDDAEAFF	TGTGCCAGCAGATTATGGGACAGGGATGACGCTGAAGCTTTCTTT
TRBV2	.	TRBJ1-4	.	CASRGHRDGEKLFF	TGTGCCAGCAGGGGCCACAGGGATGGGGAAAAACTGTTTTTT
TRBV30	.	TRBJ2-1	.	CAWSVMVLAGARGNEQFF	TGTGCCTGGAGTGTAATGGTATTGGCGGGAGCGAGGGGGAATGAGCAGTTCTTC
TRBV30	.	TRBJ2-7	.	CAWSVRGYEQYF	TGTGCCTGGAGTGTAAGGGGATACGAGCAGTACTTC
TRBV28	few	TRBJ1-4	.	CASSTSVFGEKLFF	TGTGCCAGCAGCACCTCCGTTTTCGGGGAAAAACTGTTTTTT
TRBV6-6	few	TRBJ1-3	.	CASSYRGTPGNTIYF	TGTGCCAGCAGTTACAGGGGAACGCCTGGAAACACCATATATTTT
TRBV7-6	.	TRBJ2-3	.	CASTPNLGPTDTQYF	TGTGCCAGCACTCCCAACCTGGGCCCCACAGATACGCAGTATTTT
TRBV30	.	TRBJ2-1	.	CAWSPGATRVINEQFF	TGTGCCTGGAGTCCAGGGGCCACCCGGGTCATCAATGAGCAGTTCTTC
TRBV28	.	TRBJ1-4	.	CASFSPHGEKLFF	TGTGCCAGCTTCTCACCGCACGGTGAAAAACTGTTTTTT
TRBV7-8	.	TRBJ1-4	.	CASSLAPTNEKLFF	TGTGCCAGCAGCTTAGCCCCGACTAATGAAAAACTGTTTTTT
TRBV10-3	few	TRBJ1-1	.	CAISESTAAGGFF	TGTGCCATCAGTGAGTCGACGGCTGCGGGCGGGTTCTTT
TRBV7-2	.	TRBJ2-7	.	CASSSLNEQYF	TGTGCCAGCAGCTCCCTAAACGAGCAGTACTTC
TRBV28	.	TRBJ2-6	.	CASSLLRTGANVLTF	TGTGCCAGCAGTTTATTGCGAACGGGGGCCAACGTCCTGACTTTC
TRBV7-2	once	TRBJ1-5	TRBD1	CASSLGRTGDYQPQHF	TGTGCCAGCAGCTTAGGGAGGACAGGGGACTATCAGCCCCAGCATTTT
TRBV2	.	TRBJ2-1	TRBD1	CASRATGSSYNEQFF	TGTGCCAGCAGAGCGACAGGGTCCTCCTACAATGAGCAGTTCTTC
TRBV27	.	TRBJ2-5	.	CASSLADQETQYF	TGTGCCAGCAGTTTAGCGGACCAAGAGACCCAGTACTTC
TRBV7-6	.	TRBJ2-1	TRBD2	CASSYRALDGTSGNEQFF	TGTGCCAGCAGCTATCGGGCGCTCGACGGGACTAGTGGAAATGAGCAGTTCTTC
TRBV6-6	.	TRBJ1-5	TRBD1	CVSSQGTGTQPQHF	TGTGTCAGCAGTCAAGGGACAGGGACCCAGCCCCAGCATTTT
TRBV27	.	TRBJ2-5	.	CASRQQGRETQYF	TGTGCCAGCAGACAACAGGGACGGGAGACCCAGTACTTC
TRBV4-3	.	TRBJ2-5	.	CASSQRRLPQETQYF	TGCGCCAGCAGCCAACGAAGACTACCCCAAGAGACCCAGTACTTC
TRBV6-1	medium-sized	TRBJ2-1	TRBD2	CASSVRLALSYNEQFF	TGTGCCAGCAGTGTTCGACTAGCGCTCTCCTACAATGAGCAGTTCTTC
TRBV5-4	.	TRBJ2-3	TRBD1	CASSLTQGADTQYF	TGTGCCAGCAGCTTAACACAGGGGGCAGATACGCAGTATTTT
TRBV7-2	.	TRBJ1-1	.	CASSLANRSPTGAFF	TGTGCCAGCAGCTTAGCGAACAGGTCCCCAACGGGAGCTTTCTTT
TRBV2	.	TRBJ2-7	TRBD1	CASTRQGVGEQYF	TGTGCCAGCACCCGACAGGGGGTGGGCGAGCAGTACTTC
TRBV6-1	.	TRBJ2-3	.	CASSRGLADTQYF	TGTGCCAGCAGTAGAGGGCTAGCGGATACGCAGTATTTT
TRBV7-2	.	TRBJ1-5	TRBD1	CASSLSGQGNQPQHF	TGTGCCAGCAGCTTATCGGGACAGGGAAATCAGCCCCAGCATTTT
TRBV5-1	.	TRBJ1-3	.	CASSLRSSSDSGNTIYF	TGCGCCAGCAGCTTAAGGAGTTCCTCCGACTCTGGAAACACCATATATTTT